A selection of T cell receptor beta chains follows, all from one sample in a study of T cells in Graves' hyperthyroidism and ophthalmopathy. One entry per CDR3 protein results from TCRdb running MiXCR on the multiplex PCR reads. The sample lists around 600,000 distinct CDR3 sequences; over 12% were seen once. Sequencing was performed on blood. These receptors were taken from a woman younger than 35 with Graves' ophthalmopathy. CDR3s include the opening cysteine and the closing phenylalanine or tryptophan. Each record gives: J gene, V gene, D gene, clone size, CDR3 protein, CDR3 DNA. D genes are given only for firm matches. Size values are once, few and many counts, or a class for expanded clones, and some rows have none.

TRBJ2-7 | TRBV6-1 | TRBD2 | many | CASSMTSGRPRGEQYF | TGTGCCAGCAGTATGACTAGCGGGAGGCCCCGGGGCGAGCAGTACTTC
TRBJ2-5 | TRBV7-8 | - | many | CASSLFGGPKETQYF | TGTGCCAGCAGCTTATTTGGAGGGCCAAAAGAGACCCAGTACTTC
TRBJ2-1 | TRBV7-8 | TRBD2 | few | CASSLGGASGRHEQFF | TGTGCCAGCAGCTTAGGGGGGGCTAGCGGGAGGCATGAGCAGTTCTTC
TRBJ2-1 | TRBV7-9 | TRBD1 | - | CASSPRGDREFF | TGTGCCAGCAGCCCCCGGGGGGACAGGGAGTTCTTC
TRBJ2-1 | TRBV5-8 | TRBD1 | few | CASSRQGVRTSPGSYNEQFF | TGTGCCAGCAGCCGCCAGGGGGTTCGGACCTCGCCCGGCTCCTACAATGAGCAGTTCTTC
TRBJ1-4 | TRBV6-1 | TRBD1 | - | CASSTGTAVNEKLFF | TGTGCCAGCAGTACCGGGACAGCCGTAAATGAAAAACTGTTTTTT
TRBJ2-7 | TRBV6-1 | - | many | CASRDRLNYEQYF | TGTGCCAGCAGAGACAGGTTAAACTACGAGCAGTACTTC
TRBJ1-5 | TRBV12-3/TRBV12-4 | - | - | CASTPGRDQPQHF | TGTGCCAGCACCCCAGGGCGGGATCAGCCCCAGCATTTT
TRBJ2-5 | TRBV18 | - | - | CASSPRLVLEETQYF | TGTGCCAGCTCACCACGTCTAGTACTAGAAGAGACCCAGTACTTC
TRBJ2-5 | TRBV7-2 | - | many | CASSLAGWPLQETQYF | TGTGCCAGCAGCTTAGCAGGGTGGCCTCTTCAAGAGACCCAGTACTTC
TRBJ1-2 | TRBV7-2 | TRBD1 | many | CASSSTGAYYGYTF | TGTGCCAGCAGCTCGACAGGGGCCTACTATGGCTACACCTTC
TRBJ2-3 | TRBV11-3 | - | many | CASSLSLSYGGGRTDTQYF | TGTGCCAGCAGCTTAAGTCTGTCTTATGGGGGAGGCCGTACAGATACGCAGTATTTT
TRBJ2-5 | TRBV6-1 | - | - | CASSDWGGETQCF | TGTGCCAGCAGTGATTGGGGAGGCGAGACCCAGTGCTTC
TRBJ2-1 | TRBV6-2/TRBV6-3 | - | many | CASSYNRLYVEQFF | TGTGCCAGCAGTTACAATCGGCTATACGTCGAGCAGTTCTTC
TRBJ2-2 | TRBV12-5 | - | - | CASGLVHGRAGELFF | TGTGCTAGTGGTTTGGTGCATGGAAGGGCCGGGGAGCTGTTTTTT
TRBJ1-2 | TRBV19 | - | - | CAGANGGPSPYGYTF | TGTGCCGGAGCCAACGGAGGACCGAGCCCCTATGGCTACACCTTC
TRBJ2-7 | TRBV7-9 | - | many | CASSPVSGWSSYEQYF | TGTGCCAGCAGCCCCGTTAGCGGATGGAGCTCCTACGAGCAGTACTTC
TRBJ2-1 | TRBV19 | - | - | CASSIGASYYNEQFF | TGTGCCAGTAGTATAGGGGCTAGCTACTACAATGAGCAGTTCTTC
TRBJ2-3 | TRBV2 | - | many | CATAGLQTDTQYF | TGTGCCACCGCTGGCCTCCAGACAGATACGCAGTATTTT
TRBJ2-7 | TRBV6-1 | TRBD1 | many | CASTQGPGQGSSYEQYF | TGTGCCAGCACTCAAGGTCCGGGACAGGGGTCCTCCTACGAGCAGTACTTC
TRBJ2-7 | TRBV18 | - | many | CASSPAEEQYF | TGTGCCAGCTCACCCGCTGAAGAGCAGTACTTC
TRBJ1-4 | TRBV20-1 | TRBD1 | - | CSARDLTGSREKLFF | TGCAGTGCTAGAGATCTGACAGGGAGTCGGGAAAAACTGTTTTTT
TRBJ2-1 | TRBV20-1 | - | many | CSARGWNNEQFF | TGCAGTGCTAGAGGTTGGAACAATGAGCAGTTCTTC
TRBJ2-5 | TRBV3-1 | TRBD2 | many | CASSRTSGRETQYF | TGTGCCAGCAGCCGAACTAGCGGGAGAGAGACCCAGTACTTC
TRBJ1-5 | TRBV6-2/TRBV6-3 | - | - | CASSAVAGSDYSNQPQHF | TGTGCCAGCAGTGCCGTAGCAGGGTCCGATTATAGCAATCAGCCCCAGCATTTT
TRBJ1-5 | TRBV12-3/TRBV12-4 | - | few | CASSLEGGIFNQPQHF | TGTGCCAGCAGTTTAGAAGGGGGGATTTTCAATCAGCCCCAGCATTTT
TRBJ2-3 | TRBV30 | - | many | CAWSVGQGDTDTQYF | TGTGCCTGGAGTGTTGGCCAGGGTGACACAGATACGCAGTATTTT
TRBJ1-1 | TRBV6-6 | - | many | CASSYSNGAEAFF | TGTGCCAGCAGTTACTCGAACGGCGCCGAAGCTTTCTTT
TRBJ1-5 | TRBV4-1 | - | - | CASSQDLRQVVFSQPQHF | TGCGCCAGCAGCCAAGATCTGAGGCAGGTAGTTTTTAGTCAGCCCCAGCATTTT
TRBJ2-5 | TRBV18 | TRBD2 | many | CAILAGLSEETQYF | TGTGCCATCCTAGCGGGTCTATCCGAAGAGACCCAGTACTTC
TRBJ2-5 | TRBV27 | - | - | CASSFVRVGRETQYF | TGTGCCAGCAGTTTTGTTCGCGTGGGACGAGAGACCCAGTACTTC
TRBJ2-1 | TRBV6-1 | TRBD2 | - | CASSWSSVAGGLNNEQFF | TGTGCCAGCAGTTGGTCGTCAGTCGCGGGAGGGCTCAACAATGAGCAGTTCTTC